This T cell receptor (beta chain) was captured in a study of early T cells in non-severe SARS-CoV-2 infection. In the study overall: The study sequenced bulk RNA from unsorted whole blood, with chains unpaired.

Overall study results and limits: There was a bias toward anti-spike CD8 responses in VDJdb matching, which missed private and CD4 specificities.

This clonotype was counted between two and nine times. Its antigen remains unidentified. Attachment of unique molecular identifiers was made to individual cDNA molecules. A single record per CDR3 protein comes from TCRdb applying MiXCR to the 5' RACE reads. This sample has roughly 100,000 distinct CDR3 sequences; around 14% occur once, and the top ten carry about 6.2%. Germline V gene sequence: CDR1 LNHNV, CDR2 YYDKDF (reference sequence). Trimming cost V 10 bases and J 7 bases; bases outside gene matches: 13. The CDR3 has 15 amino acids. Specimen: whole blood. The genes are TRBV15 and TRBJ2-1; 10 nucleotides align to TRBD2. This receptor was identified in an adult who was a healthcare worker with PCR-confirmed SARS-CoV-2 infection or an uninfected control (not recorded which). The DNA for the CDR3 is TGTGCCATCTCTGCGTCGCCTAGCGGGAGTAATGAGCAGTTCTTC. Protein: CAISASPSGSNEQFF.